The clone carrying this T cell receptor beta chain was seen a few times. Patients presented with locally advanced or metastatic urothelial carcinoma. Trimming took 2 bases from V and 0 from J, leaving 5 bases between them. The V gene's germline CDR1 is MNHNS and CDR2 SASEGT. This CDR3 spans 14 amino acids. This sample was taken from a study of PD-L1 blockade in urothelial cancer. Study details: Atezolizumab was started by patients at some point between 2014 and 2015 at 1,200 mg intravenously every 3 weeks. At 3 weeks after treatment start (second dose) and again at 6 weeks, blood was analyzed.

Data came from immunoSEQ multiplex PCR; TCRdb stores just in-frame clones and leaves some out. Altogether around 53,000 clones are present, 84% being singletons, with the ten largest covering 5% to 6%. This sample comprised PBMCs, obtained around atezolizumab (anti-PD-L1) treatment. The clonotype comes from a man aged 35 to 55 with urothelial cancer. The chain couples TRBV6-1 to TRBJ1-5; D is undetermined. The CDR3 DNA reads TGTGCCAGCAGTGAACATCCTAGCAATCAGCCCCAGCATTTT. Its protein is CASSEHPSNQPQHF.